Sequencing of this T cell receptor (beta chain) was carried out in a study of blood T cell repertoires in COVID-19. About the study: The samples span acute and convalescent COVID-19 from the United States, Italy and Spain.

Method: immunoSEQ multiplex PCR; TCRdb's copy keeps in-frame clones and lacks some. Of some 230,000 clones listed, 85% to 90% are singletons. This sequence was found in a woman between 18 and 30 years old in a cohort exposed to, infected with or recovered from COVID-19 (not recorded which). The sequenced sample consisted of PBMCs or T cells enriched from blood (not recorded which).

The DNA for the CDR3 is TGTGCCAGCAGTCAACCCCAGGGGTACGAGCAGTACTTC. Translated: CASSQPQGYEQYF. The chain recombines TRBV6-6 with TRBJ2-7; D possibly corresponds to TRBD1 (6 bases). In germline, CDR1 is MNHNY, CDR2 SVGAGI (reference sequence). The CDR3 contains 13 residues. The V and J ends lost 5 bases and 4 bases respectively, with 12 bases between them.